This record concerns one T cell receptor beta chain sequence. Its recognized antigen is unknown. No much larger clone exists at a distance of one base, and base qualities are not known. CDR1 and CDR2 were assigned from the germline V gene as SGHAT and FQNNGV. The CDR3 spans 14 residues, from the cysteine through the phenylalanine. This entry keeps only the CDR3 DNA: 42 bases, framed from base 1. The V end gives up 5 bases and the J end 5 bases, leaving 6 bases in the junction not matched to a gene. The sample is drawn from a study of shared clonotypes between healthy human individuals (dated by TCRdb to about 2020). Concerning the study at large: A few men and a couple of women, aged 18 to 49 years, made up the cohort. For each donor, CD4 naive and CD4 memory were each given three plates, CD8 naive was given two plates, and CD8 memory was given one plate. Each donor's leukapheresis produced roughly between roughly 0.85 and 10 billion PBMCs. To increase sequencing depth and limit assay-specific biases, TCR repertoire library preparation and sequencing were carried out by different laboratories using diverse techniques. Blood TCR repertoires of five healthy adults were deeply sequenced to estimate repertoire size and the extent of clonotype sharing between individuals.

TCR CDR3 regions were amplified from genomic DNA by multiplex PCR using the deep immunoSEQ assay. Extracted genomic DNA from each cell subset was distributed evenly across all wells of several immunoSEQ 96-well plates, and each plate was treated as a replicate. For sorted subsets, 150 to 250 ng of genomic DNA, equivalent to 25,000 to 35,000 T cell genomes, went into each replicate PCR. Purified libraries were measured with a Qubit 3.0 fluorometer, size-checked on a Bioanalyzer 2100, and measured again with the KAPA Library Quantification kit. Every immunoSEQ 96-well plate was sequenced on a dedicated single-read 150-cycle Illumina NextSeq 550 flow cell. Per the authors' processing: Because the immunoSEQ output held only junctional sequences and lacked quality scores, the filtering could not match the filtering applied to full-length reads. Sequences were annotated with PyIR, a Python wrapper for IgBLAST v1.9, using IMGT germline references to assign V/J genes and CDR3. Any read was removed if the V/J assignment was weak (E-value above 1e-6), the CDR3 was missing, or the read contained stop codons, out-of-frame junctions, or ambiguous translated residues. V3J clonotypes were defined as sequences sharing the same inferred V gene, J gene, and CDR3 amino acid sequence. Percentage overlap between repertoires was calculated by dividing the number of shared unique clonotypes by the size of the smaller repertoire. Three approaches were used to assess repertoire richness: RTK rarefaction, the Chao1 estimator, and Recon v2.1 estimates of unobserved clonotypes. OLGA was used to compute generation probabilities for all TCRbeta clonotypes that the gDNA method yielded from a handful of donors. Here the immuneACCESS table is served through TCRdb, limited to in-frame sequences with V and J called. Missing clones are a known gap in these copies; in checked studies unresolved V genes cover under half, and the rest lacks a known reason. The DNA gave D and trimming, while V, J and clone size come from that table. This sample holds around 100,000 clones; around 67% were observed only once. Of the sample, approximately 49% falls within the top ten clones.

The donors were healthy, HIV-negative adults with no recently reported acute infections or vaccinations. All donors were Caucasian adults living in Nashville, Tennessee, USA. CD8 memory samples consisted of magnetically selected CD45RO+ cells combined with CCR7-negative CD45RA+ effector memory (TemRA) cells. After blood collection by leukapheresis, PBMCs were isolated using Ficoll-Histopaque density gradient centrifugation and then cryopreserved in the vapor phase of liquid nitrogen. Analytical flow cytometry was used to check the purity and quantity of every magnetically sorted T cell population. Genomic DNA was isolated from each sorted fraction and quantified by UV absorbance on a Nanodrop 2000c. Results the study describes overall, beyond this receptor: Sharing across a handful of donors was observed for about 4.8% of naive CD4, 3.5% of naive CD8, 2% to 2.5% of memory CD4, and around 0.44% of memory CD8 clonotypes. Pairwise subsampling indicated that sequencing depth was expected to affect the degree of clonotype sharing among donors. Incomplete sequencing was indicated by rarefaction of sorted-subset datasets, despite the large sequencing depth. Naive subsets generally had larger estimated clonotype richness than memory subsets did. The genetic and exposure-history diversity represented was limited by the small number of donors. Sampling was limited to blood, and TCR repertoires in tissue likely differ from TCR repertoires in blood. Higher generation probabilities were observed for clonotypes shared by all four sorted-subset donors than for non-shared clonotypes.

This TCR derives from a man between 25 and 39 years old in good health. Recombination connected TRBV11-2 to TRBJ2-1; a stretch of 7 junction bases matches TRBD2. The sample consisted of memory CD8+ T cells sorted from blood. The sample's cell subset or site label, in plain terms: CD45RO+ cells pooled with CCR7-negative TemRA cells. The nucleotide sequence is given as TGTGCCAGCAGCAGGAGCGGGAACAACAATGAGCAGTTCTTC. Translated, this is CASSRSGNNNEQFF.